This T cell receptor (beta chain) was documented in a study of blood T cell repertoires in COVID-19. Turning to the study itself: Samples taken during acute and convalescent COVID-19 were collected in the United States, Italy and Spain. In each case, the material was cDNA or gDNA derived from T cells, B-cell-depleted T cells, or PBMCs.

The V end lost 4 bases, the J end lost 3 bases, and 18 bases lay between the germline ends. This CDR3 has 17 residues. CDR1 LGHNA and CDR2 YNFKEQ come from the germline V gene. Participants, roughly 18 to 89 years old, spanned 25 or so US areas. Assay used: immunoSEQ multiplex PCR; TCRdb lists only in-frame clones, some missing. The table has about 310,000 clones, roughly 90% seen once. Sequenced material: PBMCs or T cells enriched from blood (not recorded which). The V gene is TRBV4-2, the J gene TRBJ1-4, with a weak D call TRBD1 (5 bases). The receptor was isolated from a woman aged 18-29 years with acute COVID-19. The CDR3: CASSPLTGGTANEKLFF. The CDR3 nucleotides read TGTGCCAGCAGCCCACTCACCGGAGGGACGGCTAATGAAAAACTGTTTTTT.